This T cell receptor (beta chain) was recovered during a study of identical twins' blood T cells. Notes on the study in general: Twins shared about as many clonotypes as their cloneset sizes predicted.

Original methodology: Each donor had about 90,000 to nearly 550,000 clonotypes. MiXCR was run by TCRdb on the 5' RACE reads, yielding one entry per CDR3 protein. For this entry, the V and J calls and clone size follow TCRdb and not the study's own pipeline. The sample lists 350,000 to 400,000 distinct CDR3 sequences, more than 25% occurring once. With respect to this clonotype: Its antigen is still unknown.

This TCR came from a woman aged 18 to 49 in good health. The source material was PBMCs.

The DNA of the CDR3 is TGTGCCAGCGTCCCATCCTCCGGGCCTAACTATGGCTACACCTTC. Protein: CASVPSSGPNYGYTF. This sequence joins TRBV6-1 and TRBJ1-2; D is uncertain. Trimming took off 8 bases at V and 0 bases at J, with 16 bases between the two ends. Germline values: CDR1 MNHNS, CDR2 SASEGT. CDR3 size: 15 residues.